Shown below are 3 T cell receptor beta chains from a single sample sequenced in a study of blood T cells in healthy people across ages. With a J-beta primer mix and a sample-barcoded 5' primer, a second PCR ran about 6 to 11 cycles. MiXCR was run by TCRdb on the 5' RACE reads, yielding one entry per CDR3 protein. The sample has approximately 1.5 million distinct CDR3 sequences; about 32% are singletons. The sequencing input was blood. The receptor source for this set is a woman aged 25 to 39 in good health.

Here the CDR3 reads CASSGPVGGEEKLFF. CDR3 bases: TGCGCCAGCAGCGGCCCCGTGGGGGGCGAAGAAAAACTGTTTTTT. This chain uses TRBV4-1 with TRBJ1-4; possible D gene TRBD1, 6 bases. Trimming pared 5 bases from V and 8 bases from J, leaving 18 bases between. This CDR3 contains 15 residues. Germline CDR1 is MGHRA and CDR2 is YSYEKL.

For this clonotype: A much larger clone differs from this one at a single base, so this may be a read error. This sequence joins TRBV29-1 and TRBJ1-2, with D tentatively TRBD1 (6 bases). The length of the CDR3 is 12 residues. The V end was cut by 4 bases, the J end by 6 bases, with 12 bases between. Germline V gene sequence: CDR1 SQVTM, CDR2 ANQGSEA. The CDR3 DNA follows: TGCAGCGTTGGACAGGCCTCCCATGGCTACACCTTC. Encoded protein: CSVGQASHGYTF.

This clonotype was picked up many times. V is TRBV28 and J is TRBJ2-7; weak D call: TRBD2 (6 bases). V lost 5 bases and J lost 5, with 16 bases in between. This CDR3 has 14 amino acids. From germline, CDR1 is MDHEN and CDR2 SYDVKM. The CDR3 DNA reads as TGTGCCAGCAGTATACGGGGAGGTCGGAACGAGCAGTACTTC. It specifies CASSIRGGRNEQYF.